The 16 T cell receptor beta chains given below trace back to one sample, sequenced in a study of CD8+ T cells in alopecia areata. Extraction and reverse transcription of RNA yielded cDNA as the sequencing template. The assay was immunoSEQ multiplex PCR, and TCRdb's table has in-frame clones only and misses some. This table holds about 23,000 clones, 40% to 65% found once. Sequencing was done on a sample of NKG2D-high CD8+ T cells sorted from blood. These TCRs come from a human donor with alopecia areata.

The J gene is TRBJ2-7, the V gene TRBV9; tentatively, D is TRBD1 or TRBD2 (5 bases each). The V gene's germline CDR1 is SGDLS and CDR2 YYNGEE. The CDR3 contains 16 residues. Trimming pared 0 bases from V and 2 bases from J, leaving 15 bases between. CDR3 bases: TGTGCCAGCAGCGTAGCGGTGGGGGAAGGGACCTACGAGCAGTACTTC. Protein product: CASSVAVGEGTYEQYF.

The CDR3 sequence is CASSEGYQETQYF. CDR3 DNA: TGTGCCAGCAGTGAGGGGTACCAAGAGACCCAGTACTTC. The V gene is TRBV2, the J gene TRBJ2-5; no definite D call. V was shortened by 3 bases and J by 0 bases, with 5 bases between the two germline ends. In germline, CDR1 is SNHLY, CDR2 FYNNEI. The CDR3 is 13 amino acids.

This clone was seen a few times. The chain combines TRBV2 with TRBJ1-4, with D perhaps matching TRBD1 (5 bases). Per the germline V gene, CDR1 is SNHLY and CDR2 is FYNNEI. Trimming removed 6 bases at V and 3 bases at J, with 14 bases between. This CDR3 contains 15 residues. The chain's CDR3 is CASRIRGLSNEKLFF. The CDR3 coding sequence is TGTGCCAGCAGAATTAGGGGCTTATCTAATGAAAAACTGTTTTTT.

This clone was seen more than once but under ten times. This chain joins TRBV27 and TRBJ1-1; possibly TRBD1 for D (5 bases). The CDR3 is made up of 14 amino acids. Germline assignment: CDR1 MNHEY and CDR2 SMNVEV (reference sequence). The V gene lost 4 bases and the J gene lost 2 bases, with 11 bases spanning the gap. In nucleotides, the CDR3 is TGTGCCAGCAGTTGGTCAGGGCTTAACACTGAAGCTTTCTTT. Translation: CASSWSGLNTEAFF.

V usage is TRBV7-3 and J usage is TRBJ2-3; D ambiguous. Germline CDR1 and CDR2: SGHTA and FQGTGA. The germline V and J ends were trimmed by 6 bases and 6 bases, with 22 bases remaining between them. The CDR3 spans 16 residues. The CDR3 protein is CASSSPTGRYADTQYF. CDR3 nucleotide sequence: TGTGCCAGCAGTTCTCCCACGGGTCGGTACGCCGATACGCAGTATTTT.

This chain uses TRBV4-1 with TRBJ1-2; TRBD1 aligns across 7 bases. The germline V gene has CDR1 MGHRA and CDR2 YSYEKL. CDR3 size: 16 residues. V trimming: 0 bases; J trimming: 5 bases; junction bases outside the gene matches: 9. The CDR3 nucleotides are TGCGCCAGCAGCCAAGATTATGTTAGGGGGCAATATGGCTACACCTTC. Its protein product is CASSQDYVRGQYGYTF.

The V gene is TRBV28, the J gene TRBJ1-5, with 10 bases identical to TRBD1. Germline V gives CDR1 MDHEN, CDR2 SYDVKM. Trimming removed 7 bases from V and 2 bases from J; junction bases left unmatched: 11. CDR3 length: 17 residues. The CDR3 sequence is CASNPVTGGIGNQPQHF. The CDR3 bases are TGTGCCAGCAATCCAGTGACAGGGGGCATAGGCAATCAGCCCCAGCATTTT.

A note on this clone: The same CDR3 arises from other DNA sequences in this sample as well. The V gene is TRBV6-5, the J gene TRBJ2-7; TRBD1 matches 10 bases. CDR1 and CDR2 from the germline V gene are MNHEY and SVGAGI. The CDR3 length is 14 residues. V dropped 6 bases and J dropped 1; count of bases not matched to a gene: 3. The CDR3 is CASSPGQGSYEQYF. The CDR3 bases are TGTGCCAGCAGCCCGGGACAGGGGTCCTACGAGCAGTACTTC.

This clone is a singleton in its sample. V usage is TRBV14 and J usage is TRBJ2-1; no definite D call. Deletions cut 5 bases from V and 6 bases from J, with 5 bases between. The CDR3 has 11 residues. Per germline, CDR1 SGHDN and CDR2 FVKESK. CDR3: CASSISNEQFF. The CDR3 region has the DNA TGTGCCAGCAGCATTTCCAATGAGCAGTTCTTC.

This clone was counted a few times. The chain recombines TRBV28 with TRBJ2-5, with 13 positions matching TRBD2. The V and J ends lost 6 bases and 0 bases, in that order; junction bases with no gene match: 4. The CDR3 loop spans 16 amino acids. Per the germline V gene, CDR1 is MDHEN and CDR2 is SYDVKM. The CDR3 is CASSPTSGRDQETQYF. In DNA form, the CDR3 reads TGTGCCAGCAGCCCCACTAGCGGGAGGGACCAAGAGACCCAGTACTTC.

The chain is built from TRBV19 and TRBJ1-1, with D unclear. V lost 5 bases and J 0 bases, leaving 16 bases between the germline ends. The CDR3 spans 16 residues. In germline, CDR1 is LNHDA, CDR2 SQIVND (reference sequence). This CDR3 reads CASSAGSSFMNTEAFF. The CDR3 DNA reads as TGTGCCAGTAGTGCCGGTTCCTCTTTCATGAACACTGAAGCTTTCTTT.

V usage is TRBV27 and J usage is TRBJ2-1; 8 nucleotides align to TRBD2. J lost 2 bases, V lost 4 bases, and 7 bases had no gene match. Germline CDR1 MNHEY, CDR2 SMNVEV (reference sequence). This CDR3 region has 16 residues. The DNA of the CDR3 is TGTGCCAGCAGTTCCCGGGGGGGGGTTACCTACAATGAGCAGTTCTTC. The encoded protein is CASSSRGGVTYNEQFF.

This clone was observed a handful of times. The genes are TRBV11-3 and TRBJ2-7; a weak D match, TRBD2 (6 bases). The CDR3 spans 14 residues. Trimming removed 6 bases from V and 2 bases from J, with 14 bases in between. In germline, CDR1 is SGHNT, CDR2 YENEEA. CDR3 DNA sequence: TGTGCCAGCAGGATGTACGGGGGAACCTACGAGCAGTACTTC. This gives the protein CASRMYGGTYEQYF.

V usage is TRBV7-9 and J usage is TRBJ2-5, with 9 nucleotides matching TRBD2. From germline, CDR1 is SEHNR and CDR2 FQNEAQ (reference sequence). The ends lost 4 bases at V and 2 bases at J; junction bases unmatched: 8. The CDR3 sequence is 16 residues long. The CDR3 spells CASSSLAGVRQETQYF. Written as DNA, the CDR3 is TGTGCCAGCAGCTCTTTAGCGGGAGTCCGGCAAGAGACCCAGTACTTC. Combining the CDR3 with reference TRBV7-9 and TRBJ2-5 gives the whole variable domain DTGVSQNPRHKITKRGQNVTFRCDPISEHNRLYWYRQTLGQGPEFLTYFQNEAQLEKSRLLSDRFSAERPKGSFSTLEIQRTEQGDSAMYLCASSSLAGVRQETQYFGPGTRLLVL.

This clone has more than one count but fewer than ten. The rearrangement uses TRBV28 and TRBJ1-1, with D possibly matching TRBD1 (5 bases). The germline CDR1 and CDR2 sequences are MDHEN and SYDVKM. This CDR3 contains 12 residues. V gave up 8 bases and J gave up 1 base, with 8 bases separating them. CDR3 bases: TGTGCCAGCGGGCAGGGGAACACTGAAGCTTTCTTT. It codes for CASGQGNTEAFF. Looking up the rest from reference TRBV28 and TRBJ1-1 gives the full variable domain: DVKVTQSSRYLVKRTGEKVFLECVQDMDHENMFWYRQDPGLGLRLIYFSYDVKMKEKGDIPEGYSVSREKKERFSLILESASTNQTSMYLCASGQGNTEAFFGQGTRLTVV.

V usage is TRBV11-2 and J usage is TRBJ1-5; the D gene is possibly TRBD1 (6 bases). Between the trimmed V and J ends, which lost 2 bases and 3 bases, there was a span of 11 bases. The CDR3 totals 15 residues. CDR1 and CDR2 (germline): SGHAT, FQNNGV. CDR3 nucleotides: TGTGCCAGCAGCTTAACAGGGAGACACAATCAGCCCCAGCATTTT. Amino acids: CASSLTGRHNQPQHF.